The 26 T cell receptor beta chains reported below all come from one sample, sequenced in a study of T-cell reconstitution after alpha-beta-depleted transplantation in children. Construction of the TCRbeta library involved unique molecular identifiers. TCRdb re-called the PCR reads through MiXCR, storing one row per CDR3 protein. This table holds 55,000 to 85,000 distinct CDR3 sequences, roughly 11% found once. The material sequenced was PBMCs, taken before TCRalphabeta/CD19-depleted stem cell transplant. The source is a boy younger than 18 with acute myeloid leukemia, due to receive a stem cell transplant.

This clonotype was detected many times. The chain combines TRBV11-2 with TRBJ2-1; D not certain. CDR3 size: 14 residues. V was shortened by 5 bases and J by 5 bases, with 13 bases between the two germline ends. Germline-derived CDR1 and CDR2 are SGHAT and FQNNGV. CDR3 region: CASSRETRNNEQFF. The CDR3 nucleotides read TGTGCCAGCAGCCGAGAGACAAGAAACAATGAGCAGTTCTTC. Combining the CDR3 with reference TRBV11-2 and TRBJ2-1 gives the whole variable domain EAGVAQSPRYKIIEKRQSVAFWCNPISGHATLYWYQQILGQGPKLLIQFQNNGVVDDSQLPKDRFSAERLKGVDSTLKIQPAKLEDSAVYLCASSRETRNNEQFFGPGTRLTVL.

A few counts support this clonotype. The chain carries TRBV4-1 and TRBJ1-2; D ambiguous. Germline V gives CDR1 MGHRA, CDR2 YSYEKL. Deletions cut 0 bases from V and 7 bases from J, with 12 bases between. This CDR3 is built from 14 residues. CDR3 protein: CASSQDLLVIGYTF. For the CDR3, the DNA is TGCGCCAGCAGCCAAGATCTTCTTGTAATTGGCTACACCTTC.

Here the CDR3 reads CASSPPRTTLNEQFF. Here the CDR3 DNA reads TGTGCCAGCAGCCCGCCCCGGACTACCCTCAATGAGCAGTTCTTC. The chain links TRBV5-4 to TRBJ2-1; D is possibly TRBD2 (6 bases). Germline V gene lookup returns CDR1 SGHNT and CDR2 YYREEE (reference sequence). The CDR3 sequence is 15 residues long. V shed 4 bases and J shed 6 bases, with 17 bases lying between them.

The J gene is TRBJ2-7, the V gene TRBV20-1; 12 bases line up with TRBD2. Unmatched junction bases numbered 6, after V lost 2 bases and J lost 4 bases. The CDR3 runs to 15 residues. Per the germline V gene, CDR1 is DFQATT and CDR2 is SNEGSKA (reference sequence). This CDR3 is CSARHTGTSGYEQYF. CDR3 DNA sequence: TGCAGTGCTAGACATACCGGGACTAGCGGGTACGAGCAGTACTTC.

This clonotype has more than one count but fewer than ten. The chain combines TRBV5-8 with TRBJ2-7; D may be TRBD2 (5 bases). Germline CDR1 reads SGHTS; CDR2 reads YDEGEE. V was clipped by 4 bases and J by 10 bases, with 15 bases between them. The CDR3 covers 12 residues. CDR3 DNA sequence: TGTGCCAGCAGCAAGAGGGTGCCAGGTCAGTACGTC. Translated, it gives CASSKRVPGQYV.

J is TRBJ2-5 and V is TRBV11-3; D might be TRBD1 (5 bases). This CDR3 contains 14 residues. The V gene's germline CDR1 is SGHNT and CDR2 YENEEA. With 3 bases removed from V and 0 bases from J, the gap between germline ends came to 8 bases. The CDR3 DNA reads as TGTGCCAGCAGCTTGGGGCCAAACCAAGAGACCCAGTACTTC. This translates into CASSLGPNQETQYF.

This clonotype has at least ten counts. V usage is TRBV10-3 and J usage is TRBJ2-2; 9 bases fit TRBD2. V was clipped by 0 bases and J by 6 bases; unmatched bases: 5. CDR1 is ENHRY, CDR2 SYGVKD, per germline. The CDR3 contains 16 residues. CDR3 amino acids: CAISESGLARSGELFF. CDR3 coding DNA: TGTGCCATCAGTGAGTCGGGACTAGCAAGATCCGGGGAGCTGTTTTTT.

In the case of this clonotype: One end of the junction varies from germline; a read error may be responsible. CDR3: CMGDRGLDEQFF. The CDR3 bases are TGCATGGGGGACAGGGGGCTCGATGAGCAGTTCTTC. This chain uses TRBV9 with TRBJ2-1; TRBD1 matches 12 bases. Germline values: CDR1 SGDLS, CDR2 YYNGEE. The CDR3 extends over 12 amino acids.

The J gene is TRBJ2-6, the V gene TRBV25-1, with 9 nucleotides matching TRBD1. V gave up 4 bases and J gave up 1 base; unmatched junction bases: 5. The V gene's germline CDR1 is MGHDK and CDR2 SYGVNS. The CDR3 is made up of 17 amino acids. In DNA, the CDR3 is TGTGCCAGCAGTGGTTTAGGGACAGGGTCTGGGGCCAACGTCCTGACTTTC. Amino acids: CASSGLGTGSGANVLTF.

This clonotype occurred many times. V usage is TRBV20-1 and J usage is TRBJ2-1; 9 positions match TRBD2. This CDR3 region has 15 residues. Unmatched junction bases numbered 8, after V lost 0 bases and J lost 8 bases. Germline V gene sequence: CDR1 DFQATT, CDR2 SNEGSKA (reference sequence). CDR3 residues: CSARDLGLAIHEQFF. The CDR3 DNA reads TGCAGTGCTAGAGATTTGGGACTAGCCATCCATGAGCAGTTCTTC.

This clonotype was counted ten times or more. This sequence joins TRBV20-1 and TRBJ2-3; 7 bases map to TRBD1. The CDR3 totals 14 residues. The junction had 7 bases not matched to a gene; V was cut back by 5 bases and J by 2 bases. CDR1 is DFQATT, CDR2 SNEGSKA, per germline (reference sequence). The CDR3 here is CSAPGQIHTDTQYF. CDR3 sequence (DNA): TGCAGTGCTCCGGGACAGATTCACACAGATACGCAGTATTTT.

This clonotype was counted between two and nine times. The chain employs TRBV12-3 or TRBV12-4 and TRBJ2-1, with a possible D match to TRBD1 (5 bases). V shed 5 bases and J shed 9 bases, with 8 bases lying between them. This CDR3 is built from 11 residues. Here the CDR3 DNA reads TGTGCCAGCAGTAATAGGGGTGAGCAGTTCTTC. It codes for CASSNRGEQFF.

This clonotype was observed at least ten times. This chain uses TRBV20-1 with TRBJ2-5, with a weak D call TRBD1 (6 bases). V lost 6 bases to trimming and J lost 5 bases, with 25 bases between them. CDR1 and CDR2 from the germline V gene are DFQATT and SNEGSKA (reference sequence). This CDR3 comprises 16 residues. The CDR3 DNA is TGCAGTGCCCAAGGGGGAGCACCCGACATTAGGGAGACCCAGTACTTC. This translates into CSAQGGAPDIRETQYF.

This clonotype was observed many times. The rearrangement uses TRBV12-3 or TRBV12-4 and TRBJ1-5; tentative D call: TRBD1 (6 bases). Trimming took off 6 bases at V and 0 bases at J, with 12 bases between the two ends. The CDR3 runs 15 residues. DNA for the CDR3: TGTGCCAGCAGCCTTGGGACATCTAGCAATCAGCCCCAGCATTTT. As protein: CASSLGTSSNQPQHF.

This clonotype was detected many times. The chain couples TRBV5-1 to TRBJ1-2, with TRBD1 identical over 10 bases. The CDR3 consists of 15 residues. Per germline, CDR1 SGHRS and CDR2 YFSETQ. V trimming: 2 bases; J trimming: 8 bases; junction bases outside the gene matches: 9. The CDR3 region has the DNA TGCGCCAGCAGCTTTTCGGGACAGGGGATGCAAGGCTACACCTTC. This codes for CASSFSGQGMQGYTF.

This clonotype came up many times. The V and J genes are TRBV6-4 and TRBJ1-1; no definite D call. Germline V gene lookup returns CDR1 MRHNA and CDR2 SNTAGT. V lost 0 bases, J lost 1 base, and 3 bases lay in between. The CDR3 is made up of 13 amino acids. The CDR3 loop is CASSDSANTEAFF. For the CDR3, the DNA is TGTGCCAGCAGTGACTCCGCGAACACTGAAGCTTTCTTT.

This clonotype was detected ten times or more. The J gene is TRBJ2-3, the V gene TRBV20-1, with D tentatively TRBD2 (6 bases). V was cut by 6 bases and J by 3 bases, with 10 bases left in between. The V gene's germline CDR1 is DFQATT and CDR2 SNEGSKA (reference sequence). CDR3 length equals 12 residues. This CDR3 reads CSAREETDTQYF. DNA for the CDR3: TGCAGTGCCAGGGAGGAGACAGATACGCAGTATTTT.

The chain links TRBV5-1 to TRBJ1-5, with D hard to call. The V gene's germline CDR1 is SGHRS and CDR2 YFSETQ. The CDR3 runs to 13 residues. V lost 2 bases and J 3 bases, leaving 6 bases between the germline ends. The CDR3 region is CASSLQPNQPQHF. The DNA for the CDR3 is TGCGCCAGCAGCTTACAGCCCAATCAGCCCCAGCATTTT.

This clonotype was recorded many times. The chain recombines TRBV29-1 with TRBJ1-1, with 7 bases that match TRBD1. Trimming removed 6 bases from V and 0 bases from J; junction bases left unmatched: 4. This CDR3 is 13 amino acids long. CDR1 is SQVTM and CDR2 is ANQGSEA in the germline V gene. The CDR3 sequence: CSVNRGMNTEAFF. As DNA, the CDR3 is TGCAGCGTAAACAGGGGAATGAACACTGAAGCTTTCTTT.

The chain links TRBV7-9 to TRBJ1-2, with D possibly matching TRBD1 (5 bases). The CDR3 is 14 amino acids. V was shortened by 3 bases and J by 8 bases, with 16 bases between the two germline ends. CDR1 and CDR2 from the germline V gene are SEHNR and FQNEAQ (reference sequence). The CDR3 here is CASSFVGGVGGYTF. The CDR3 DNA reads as TGTGCCAGCAGCTTCGTGGGGGGGGTCGGAGGCTACACCTTC.

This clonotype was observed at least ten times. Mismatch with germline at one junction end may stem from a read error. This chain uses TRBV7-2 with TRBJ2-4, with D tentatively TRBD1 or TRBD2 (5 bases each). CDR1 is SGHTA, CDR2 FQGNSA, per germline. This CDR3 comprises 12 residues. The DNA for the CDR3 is TGTGCCAGCAGCTTAGCAGCGTCGGGACCCCGCTTC. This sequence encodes CASSLAASGPRF.

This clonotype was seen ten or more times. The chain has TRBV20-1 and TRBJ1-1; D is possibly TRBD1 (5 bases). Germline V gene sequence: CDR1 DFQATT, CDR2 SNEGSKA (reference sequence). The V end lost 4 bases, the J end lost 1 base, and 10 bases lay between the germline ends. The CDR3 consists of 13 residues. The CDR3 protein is CSATQVGNTEAFF. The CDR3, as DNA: TGCAGTGCTACACAGGTTGGGAACACTGAAGCTTTCTTT.

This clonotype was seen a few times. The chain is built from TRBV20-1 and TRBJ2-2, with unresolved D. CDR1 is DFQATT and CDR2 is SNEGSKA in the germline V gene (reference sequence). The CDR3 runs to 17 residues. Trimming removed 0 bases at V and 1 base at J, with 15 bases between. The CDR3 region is CSARDLQPARNTGELFF. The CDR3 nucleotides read TGCAGTGCTAGAGATCTACAGCCAGCGAGGAACACCGGGGAGCTGTTTTTT.

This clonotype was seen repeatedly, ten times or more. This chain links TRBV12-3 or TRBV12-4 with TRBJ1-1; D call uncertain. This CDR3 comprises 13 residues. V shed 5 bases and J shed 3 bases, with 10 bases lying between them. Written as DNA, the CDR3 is TGTGCCAGCAGTATCCTGTGGGACACTGAAGCTTTCTTT. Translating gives CASSILWDTEAFF.

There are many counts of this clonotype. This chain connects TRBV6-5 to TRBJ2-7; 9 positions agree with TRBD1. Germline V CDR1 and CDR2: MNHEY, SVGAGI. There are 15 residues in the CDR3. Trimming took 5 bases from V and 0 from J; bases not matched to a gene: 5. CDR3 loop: CASSPGQGSSYEQYV. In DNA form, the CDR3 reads TGTGCCAGCAGTCCCGGACAGGGGAGCTCCTACGAGCAGTACGTC.

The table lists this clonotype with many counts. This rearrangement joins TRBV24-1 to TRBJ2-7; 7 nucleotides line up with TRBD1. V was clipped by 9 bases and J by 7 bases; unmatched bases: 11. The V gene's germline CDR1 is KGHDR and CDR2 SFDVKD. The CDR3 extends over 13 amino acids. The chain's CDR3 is CATSRQGSREQYF. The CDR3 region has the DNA TGTGCCACCTCGCGACAGGGATCGAGGGAGCAGTACTTC.